The clone carrying this T cell receptor (beta chain) was recorded at least ten times. The entry originates in a study of kidney transplant recipient with SARS-CoV-2 infection. TCRdb reprocessed the reads with MiXCR, giving one entry per CDR3 protein. The sample contains roughly 230,000 distinct CDR3 sequences, around 26% of which appear only once. CDR1 SGDLS and CDR2 YYNGEE come from the germline V gene. V lost 0 bases and J lost 7; bases outside the gene matches: 11. The CDR3 runs 16 residues. This TCR was recovered from a young adult male patient who had COVID-19 and was a kidney transplant recipient. Among the T cells, some may be from the graft donor. The specimen comprised a blood sample, sampled at baseline and between days 110 and 120 from a kidney transplant recipient. The chain combines TRBV9 with TRBJ2-7, with 9 bases aligning to TRBD2. The DNA for the CDR3 is TGTGCCAGCAGCGTAGGACTAGCGCGCGGGGGGGAGGAGCAGTACTTC. This codes for CASSVGLARGGEEQYF. The full variable domain, its missing parts supplied by reference TRBV9 and TRBJ2-7, is DSGVTQTPKHLITATGQRVTLRCSPRSGDLSVYWYQQSLDQGLQFLIQYYNGEERAKGNILERFSAQQFPDLHSELNLSSLELGDSALYFCASSVGLARGGEEQYFGPGTRLTVT.